The rows below give T cell receptor beta chains drawn from one sample of a study of PD-L1 blockade in urothelial cancer. The repertoire was sequenced with immunoSEQ multiplex PCR; TCRdb's copy has only in-frame clones and lacks some. Counted here are around 40,000 clones, roughly four fifths occurring once; the ten biggest clones make up around 14%. The starting material was PBMCs, obtained around atezolizumab (anti-PD-L1) treatment. Every receptor here comes from a man aged 55 to 70 with urothelial cancer. Each CDR3 is given with its conserved first and last residue. D genes are given only for firm matches. Not all rows give a size; the values are once, few, many and, for expanded clones, a class.

TRBV28,TRBD1,TRBJ1-3,-,TGTGCCAGCAGTCTATCATCAGGGGGCTCTGGAAACACCATATATTTT,CASSLSSGGSGNTIYF
TRBV20-1,-,TRBJ2-7,once,TGCAGTGCTAGCCAGGTCCACGAGCAGTACTTC,CSASQVHEQYF
TRBV5-8,-,TRBJ1-3,-,TGTGCCAGCAGCTTGGGGACAGTGGGAAACACCATATATTTT,CASSLGTVGNTIYF
TRBV2,TRBD2,TRBJ2-1,-,TGTGCCAGCAGCGGGGGGGTTTCCAATGAGCAGTTCTTC,CASSGGVSNEQFF
TRBV7-9,-,TRBJ2-3,-,TGTGCCAGCAGCTTTTCCCGGGGGGCTAGGGGTCCCACAGATACGCAGTATTTT,CASSFSRGARGPTDTQYF
TRBV28,TRBD2,TRBJ2-7,-,TGTGCCAGCAAGGTTTGGCGGGAGGGGGAGCAGTACTTC,CASKVWREGEQYF
TRBV10-2,-,TRBJ1-4,-,TGCGCCAGCAGTTCCGGGACTCCCAGAGGGGCTAATGAAAAACTGTTTTTT,CASSSGTPRGANEKLFF
TRBV7-2,TRBD1,TRBJ2-5,-,TGTGCCAGCAGCCAGGGACAGGGGGTTAAGACCCAGTACTTC,CASSQGQGVKTQYF
TRBV5-1,-,TRBJ1-1,-,TGCGCCAGCAGCTTGGAACAGATGAACACTGAAGCTTTCTTT,CASSLEQMNTEAFF
TRBV18,-,TRBJ2-3,-,TGTGCCAGCTCACCAAGGCAGGGGAAGACAGATACGCAGTATTTT,CASSPRQGKTDTQYF
TRBV7-2,-,TRBJ2-7,few,TGTGCCAGCAGCTTAGTCAGGGGCTACGAGCAGTACTTC,CASSLVRGYEQYF
TRBV5-6,-,TRBJ2-7,few,TGTGCCAGCAGCACAGGAGGGGGCGGAACCTACGAGCAGTACTTC,CASSTGGGGTYEQYF
TRBV19,-,TRBJ2-2,once,TGTGCCACCCAAGGGGGTTGGACCGGGGAGCTGTTTTTT,CATQGGWTGELFF
TRBV14,TRBD1,TRBJ1-1,few,TGTGCCAGCAGCAGGGACAGGTCTAGCACTGAAGCTTTCTTT,CASSRDRSSTEAFF
TRBV6-6,-,TRBJ1-1,-,TGTGCCAGCAGTTACGGGGGGGCACTGAACACTGAAGCTTTCTTT,CASSYGGALNTEAFF
TRBV6-6,TRBD2,TRBJ2-7,few,TGTGCCAGCAGAGTCGACCTAGCGGGAAACTACGAGCAGTACTTC,CASRVDLAGNYEQYF
TRBV7-2,TRBD2,TRBJ2-4,-,TGTGCCAGCAGCTTCCCGACTAGCGGGCAAAACATTCAGTACTTC,CASSFPTSGQNIQYF
TRBV7-2,TRBD2,TRBJ2-3,-,TGTGCCAGCAGCTTATGGACTAGCGGGGGGGCTAGCACAGATACGCAGTATTTT,CASSLWTSGGASTDTQYF
TRBV27,TRBD1,TRBJ2-2,-,TGTGCCAGCATTATCACAGGGGGCCTTGCTCGTACCGGGGAGCTGTTTTTT,CASIITGGLARTGELFF
TRBV4-3,-,TRBJ1-3,-,TGCGCCAGCAGCCAAGCGGGGTCTGCTGGAAACACCATATATTTT,CASSQAGSAGNTIYF
TRBV11-2,TRBD1,TRBJ1-2,-,TGTGCCAGCAGCTCAAACAGGGGAGTCAACTATGGCTACACCTTC,CASSSNRGVNYGYTF
TRBV19,-,TRBJ1-1,-,TGTGCCAGTAGTCCCAGTTACATGAACACTGAAGCTTTCTTT,CASSPSYMNTEAFF
TRBV2,TRBD1,TRBJ2-1,-,TGTGCCAGCAGTCGGGACAGGGCTTTCGGTGAGCAGTTCTTC,CASSRDRAFGEQFF
TRBV5-5,-,TRBJ2-5,once,TGTGCCAGCAGCCCCCTGGGGGGAATAGAGACCCAGTACTTC,CASSPLGGIETQYF
TRBV7-8,-,TRBJ2-2,-,TGTGCCAGCAGCTTGCGGACAGCGAACACCGGGGAGCTGTTTTTT,CASSLRTANTGELFF
TRBV11-3,TRBD2,TRBJ2-3,-,TGTGCCAGCAGCTTAGCCAGCGGGAGTCCGCAGTATTTT,CASSLASGSPQYF
TRBV5-8,-,TRBJ2-7,few,TGTGCCAGCAGCAAGGACAGACACCCCTACGAGCAGTACTTC,CASSKDRHPYEQYF
TRBV19,-,TRBJ2-2,-,TGTGCCAGTAGCTCGGACAACTTTTACACCGGGGAGCTGTTTTTT,CASSSDNFYTGELFF
TRBV19,TRBD1,TRBJ1-1,-,TGTGCCAGTAGTTTTGACAGGGGTGAAGCTTTCTTT,CASSFDRGEAFF
TRBV9,TRBD1,TRBJ2-6,once,TGTGCCAGCAGCGACCGGGACAGGGGCGTTGGGGCCAACGTCCTGACTTTC,CASSDRDRGVGANVLTF
TRBV27,-,TRBJ2-1,-,TGTGCCAGCAGTTTTTGGGGCGGGAAGTACAATGAGCAGTTCTTC,CASSFWGGKYNEQFF
TRBV10-2,TRBD2,TRBJ2-7,-,TGCGCCAGCAGTGAGAGGGCGGGGGTTGAGCAGTACTTC,CASSERAGVEQYF
TRBV5-4,-,TRBJ2-1,once,TGTGCCAGCAGCTTACCGGGTCACAATGAGCAGTTCTTC,CASSLPGHNEQFF
TRBV4-1,TRBD2,TRBJ2-1,-,TGCGCCAGCAGCCCTCACCCGACTAGCGGGGGCGACTACAATGAGCAGTTCTTC,CASSPHPTSGGDYNEQFF
TRBV7-2,-,TRBJ2-3,-,TGTGCCAGCAGTCGGCTACTACCAAGCACAGATACGCAGTATTTT,CASSRLLPSTDTQYF
TRBV7-8,TRBD1,TRBJ1-5,-,TGTGCCAGCAGCAACCTAGGAGGGACAGGGGCTGGGCCCCAGCATTTT,CASSNLGGTGAGPQHF
TRBV28,-,TRBJ1-1,-,TGTGCCAGCAGTTTTACAGTGAACACTGAAGCTTTCTTT,CASSFTVNTEAFF
TRBV29-1,TRBD1,TRBJ1-2,-,TGCAGCGTACTACAGGGGGCCGCTTTC,CSVLQGAAF
TRBV7-8,-,TRBJ2-1,-,TGTGCCAGCAGCTTAGCGCGGGCGGGTGAGCAGTTCTTC,CASSLARAGEQFF
TRBV7-9,TRBD1,TRBJ1-1,-,TGTGCCAGCAGCTTAGCGGGGGGGACAGGGGGTATGTTGAACACTGAAGCTTTCTTT,CASSLAGGTGGMLNTEAFF
TRBV7-6,TRBD1,TRBJ2-7,once,TGTGCCAGCAGCCCCGGGACAGGGAGTCAAGAGCAGTACTTC,CASSPGTGSQEQYF
TRBV25-1,-,TRBJ1-5,-,TGTGCCAGCAGTGAATGGCAGGGAGGAAGCAATCAGCCCCAGCATTTT,CASSEWQGGSNQPQHF
TRBV19,TRBD1,TRBJ1-5,-,TGTGCCAGTAACACAGGGGGCAGCAATCAGCCCCAGCATTTT,CASNTGGSNQPQHF
TRBV5-1,TRBD1,TRBJ2-5,-,TGCGCCAGCAGCTTGGGGGACAGGCTAGAGACCCAGTACTTC,CASSLGDRLETQYF
TRBV4-2,-,TRBJ1-6,few,TGTGCCAGCAGCCAAGATCGGGCAGGCGAGGGTAATTCACCCCTCCACTTT,CASSQDRAGEGNSPLHF
TRBV5-1,-,TRBJ2-2,few,TGCGCCAGCAGCTTGGGGGCCACCGCGAACACCGGGGAGCTGTTTTTT,CASSLGATANTGELFF
TRBV28,TRBD1,TRBJ1-1,-,TGTGCCAGCAGTCTGCAGGGGGTGCGAGCTTTCTTT,CASSLQGVRAFF
TRBV5-4,TRBD1,TRBJ1-4,once,TGTGCCAGCAGCAGGCAGGGGGAAGGCACTAATGAAAAACTGTTTTTT,CASSRQGEGTNEKLFF
TRBV7-2,TRBD1,TRBJ1-4,few,TGTGCCAGCAGCTTAGGGGACAGGCGCGAAAAACTGTTTTTT,CASSLGDRREKLFF
TRBV5-4,TRBD1,TRBJ2-4,-,TGTGCCAGCAGCTCTGACAGGGGAAACATTCAGTACTTC,CASSSDRGNIQYF
TRBV28,-,TRBJ1-1,-,TGTGCCAGCAGTGCGGGACGGAGGACTGAAGCTTTCTTT,CASSAGRRTEAFF
TRBV7-2,-,TRBJ2-4,-,TGTGCCAGCAGCTTACAGGCAAACGGCATTCAGTACTTC,CASSLQANGIQYF
TRBV6-1,TRBD1,TRBJ2-5,-,TGTGCCAGCAGTGAAAAAAGAGTACAGGGGGCCGGTTTGGAGACCCAGTACTTC,CASSEKRVQGAGLETQYF
TRBV5-1,-,TRBJ1-3,-,TGCGCCAGCAGCTACGACAGCTCTGGAAACACCATATATTTT,CASSYDSSGNTIYF
TRBV7-9,-,TRBJ1-1,once,TGTGCCAGCACCTCCCCGGGGGGGTTGAACACTGAAGCTTTCTTT,CASTSPGGLNTEAFF
TRBV2,-,TRBJ2-3,-,TGTGCCAGCAGTGCGGTTATAGCCACAGATACGCAGTATTTT,CASSAVIATDTQYF